This TCR beta chain stems from a study of response to subunit inactivated influenza vaccine. Broader study findings: The study's authors posited that every seasonal influenza vaccination enlists few new T cells.

This clonotype was observed a handful of times. Antigen specificity is unknown. TCRdb reprocessed the RT-PCR reads via MiXCR and lists one record per CDR3 protein. The sample records under 750,000 distinct CDR3 sequences, 12% being singletons. The CDR3 has 16 residues. V was cut by 1 base and J by 6 bases, with 17 bases left in between. The V gene's germline CDR1 is SGHRS and CDR2 YFSETQ. Source: PBMCs from blood, taken on the day of vaccination. This TCR came from a man aged 45-65 years who received an inactivated influenza vaccine. The rearrangement uses TRBV5-1 and TRBJ1-5; D is perhaps TRBD1 (5 bases). The CDR3 region has the DNA TGCGCCAGCAGCTTGTGGGGCAGGGAAGTGGGTCAGCCCCAGCATTTT. This translates into CASSLWGREVGQPQHF. The whole variable domain, filled in from reference TRBV5-1 and TRBJ1-5, reads KAGVTQTPRYLIKTRGQQVTLSCSPISGHRSVSWYQQTPGQGLQFLFEYFSETQRNKGNFPGRFSGRQFSNSRSEMNVSTLELGDSALYLCASSLWGREVGQPQHFGDGTRLSIL.